Each of the 28 T cell receptor beta chains below was sequenced from the same sample in a study of radiation and T cells in renal cell carcinoma. This sample's time point: blood 4 weeks post-SBRT, at nephrectomy. Treatment given: 15 Gy SBRT to primary tumor, nephrectomy 4 weeks later. TCRdb's table, derived via immunoSEQ multiplex PCR, lists solely in-frame clones and lacks some. Among 120,000 to 150,000 clones listed, 75% to 90% were seen once. The sequenced sample was blood, obtained from a patient whose treatment included radiotherapy and nephrectomy. The receptors stem from a woman in her 50s with renal cell carcinoma.

This clone was recorded a few times. The chain carries TRBV19 and TRBJ2-4; 7 bases match TRBD1. Germline V gene lookup returns CDR1 LNHDA and CDR2 SQIVND (reference sequence). CDR3 size: 15 residues. V was clipped by 5 bases and J by 0 bases; unmatched bases: 4. In DNA, the CDR3 is TGTGCCAGTAGTTCGCGACAGGGAGCCAAAAACATTCAGTACTTC. Translating it yields CASSSRQGAKNIQYF.

The genes are TRBV9 and TRBJ2-5; D could derive from TRBD1 or TRBD2 (5 bases each). There are 14 residues in the CDR3. CDR1 and CDR2 from the germline V gene are SGDLS and YYNGEE. The ends were cut back, 0 bases at V and 5 bases at J, with 11 bases in the middle. The CDR3, as DNA: TGTGCCAGCAGCGTAGAAGGGGCGGGTGAGACCCAGTACTTC. Residues: CASSVEGAGETQYF.

The V and J genes are TRBV10-1 and TRBJ2-2, with TRBD1 as a possible D gene (6 bases). V lost 2 bases to trimming and J lost 3 bases, with 10 bases between them. This CDR3 contains 15 residues. Germline lookup yields CDR1 WNHNN and CDR2 SYGVQD (reference sequence). CDR3 amino acids: CASSEGQGHTGELFF. In DNA, the CDR3 is TGCGCCAGCAGTGAGGGGCAGGGGCACACCGGGGAGCTGTTTTTT.

This clone was found once. The V gene is TRBV5-4, the J gene TRBJ1-3; D perhaps matches TRBD1 (5 bases). CDR1 is SGHNT and CDR2 is YYREEE in the germline V gene (reference sequence). CDR3 length: 15 amino acids. V was cut by 5 bases and J by 5 bases, with 17 bases left in between. Written as DNA, the CDR3 is TGTGCCAGCAGTCCTGGGGTCCAGGGTAGAAACACCATATATTTT. It is translated as CASSPGVQGRNTIYF.

The chain uses TRBV6-5 and TRBJ2-7; TRBD1 aligns across 9 bases. Trimming took 3 bases from V and 2 from J; bases not matched to a gene: 2. The CDR3 contains 14 residues. Germline V gene sequence: CDR1 MNHEY, CDR2 SVGAGI. The CDR3 loop reads CASSYRTGAYEQYF. In DNA form, the CDR3 reads TGTGCCAGCAGTTATCGGACAGGGGCCTACGAGCAGTACTTC.

This clone was seen a few times. This sequence joins TRBV5-8 and TRBJ1-6; D unresolved. CDR1 is SGHTS, CDR2 YDEGEE, per germline. Trimming pared 5 bases from V and 9 bases from J, leaving 18 bases between. The CDR3 length is 15 residues. This CDR3 reads CASSSSGGMGSPLHF. The CDR3 nucleotides are TGTGCCAGCAGTTCCTCGGGAGGGATGGGTTCACCCCTCCACTTT.

V and J are TRBV7-2 and TRBJ2-3; 12 bases line up with TRBD2. Trimming removed 3 bases from V and 0 bases from J; junction bases left unmatched: 7. Per the germline V gene, CDR1 is SGHTA and CDR2 is FQGNSA. This CDR3 is built from 18 residues. CDR3 in amino acids: CASSFIRLAGASTDTQYF. Here the CDR3 DNA reads TGTGCCAGCAGCTTTATAAGACTAGCGGGGGCGAGCACAGATACGCAGTATTTT.

This clone was counted once. V usage is TRBV9 and J usage is TRBJ2-2; a possible D gene is TRBD2 (5 bases). The CDR3 is 16 amino acids. Trimming removed 3 bases from V and 1 base from J, with 13 bases in between. Germline CDR1 and CDR2: SGDLS and YYNGEE. The CDR3 spells CASSAGLGENTGELFF. The CDR3 nucleotides are TGTGCCAGCAGCGCTGGACTTGGGGAGAACACCGGGGAGCTGTTTTTT. The variable domain in full, completed from reference TRBV9 and TRBJ2-2, reads DSGVTQTPKHLITATGQRVTLRCSPRSGDLSVYWYQQSLDQGLQFLIQYYNGEERAKGNILERFSAQQFPDLHSELNLSSLELGDSALYFCASSAGLGENTGELFFGEGSRLTVL.

The chain carries TRBV28 and TRBJ1-5, with no clear D. Per the germline V gene, CDR1 is MDHEN and CDR2 is SYDVKM. Trimming took off 5 bases at V and 0 bases at J, with 17 bases between the two ends. There are 17 residues in the CDR3. The CDR3, as DNA: TGTGCCAGCAGTCTAACCTTAGGCGGAGGTAGCAATCAGCCCCAGCATTTT. This sequence encodes CASSLTLGGGSNQPQHF.

The chain uses TRBV27 and TRBJ1-1; D is perhaps TRBD1 (5 bases). The V and J ends lost 4 bases and 12 bases respectively, with 18 bases between them. The CDR3 is 13 amino acids. Looked up from germline, CDR1 is MNHEY and CDR2 is SMNVEV (reference sequence). This CDR3 is CASSSSGNRSPFF. DNA of the CDR3: TGTGCCAGCAGTTCGTCCGGAAACAGGAGCCCTTTCTTT.

The sample holds a few counts of this clone. The genes are TRBV5-8 and TRBJ1-2, with D uncertain. The germline V gene has CDR1 SGHTS and CDR2 YDEGEE. The CDR3 is made up of 16 amino acids. The V end was cut by 2 bases, the J end by 2 bases, with 16 bases between. The CDR3 DNA is TGTGCCAGCAGCTTTAACCCCGTTTTCCCCAACTATGGCTACACCTTC. It is translated as CASSFNPVFPNYGYTF.

The V gene is TRBV10-2, the J gene TRBJ1-4; D call uncertain. Germline V lookup: CDR1 WSHSY, CDR2 SAAADI. The germline V and J ends were trimmed by 2 bases and 12 bases, with 10 bases remaining between them. The CDR3 runs to 12 residues. The CDR3 DNA reads TGCGCCAGCAGTGAGAGAATCCCGCAACTGTTTTTT. Translation gives CASSERIPQLFF.

To note about this clone: The same CDR3 arises from other DNA sequences in this sample as well. The chain links TRBV7-2 to TRBJ1-5, with D perhaps matching TRBD1 (5 bases). This CDR3 spans 15 amino acids. V gave up 2 bases and J gave up 1 base, with 9 bases separating them. The germline gives CDR1 SGHTA, CDR2 FQGNSA. The CDR3 sequence is CASSLSGTSNQPQHF. The CDR3 region has the DNA TGTGCCAGCAGCTTATCGGGGACGAGCAATCAGCCCCAGCATTTT.

V usage is TRBV6-4 and J usage is TRBJ1-5; D call uncertain. Per the germline V gene, CDR1 is MRHNA and CDR2 is SNTAGT. CDR3 length: 12 residues. Trimming removed 3 bases at V and 4 bases at J, with 4 bases between. The CDR3 is CASSEGNQPQHF. Here the CDR3 DNA reads TGTGCCAGCAGTGAAGGGAATCAGCCCCAGCATTTT.

The rearrangement uses TRBV28 and TRBJ2-7; maybe TRBD2 (6 bases). The germline V gene has CDR1 MDHEN and CDR2 SYDVKM. The CDR3 runs 16 residues. Trimming stripped 8 bases from V and 7 bases from J, with 27 bases between. CDR3 residues: CASAGGESLLLIEQYF. Here the CDR3 DNA reads TGTGCCAGCGCGGGCGGGGAAAGCCTCCTACTTATTGAGCAGTACTTC. The variable domain in full, with the rest retrieved from reference TRBV28 and TRBJ2-7, is DVKVTQSSRYLVKRTGEKVFLECVQDMDHENMFWYRQDPGLGLRLIYFSYDVKMKEKGDIPEGYSVSREKKERFSLILESASTNQTSMYLCASAGGESLLLIEQYFGPGTRLTVT.

CDR3 nucleotides: TGTGCCAGCAGCGTAGTTACGGTCGAGGGCGGCCTCTATGGCTACACCTTC. It codes for CASSVVTVEGGLYGYTF. The V call is TRBV9, the J call TRBJ1-2; D gene uncertain. Trimming removed 0 bases from V and 4 bases from J, with 19 bases in between. Per the germline V gene, CDR1 is SGDLS and CDR2 is YYNGEE. The CDR3 totals 17 residues.

This rearrangement joins TRBV9 to TRBJ2-3; the D gene is possibly TRBD1 (8 bases). V gave up 4 bases and J gave up 6 bases, with 21 bases separating them. CDR1 is SGDLS and CDR2 is YYNGEE in the germline V gene. The length of the CDR3 is 16 residues. The CDR3 nucleotides are TGTGCCAGCAGCCCCCAACCATACAGGGGGGGCGATACGCAGTATTTT. It is translated as CASSPQPYRGGDTQYF.

This clone was counted a few times. This chain connects TRBV29-1 to TRBJ1-1, with 7 bases aligning to TRBD1. This CDR3 region has 13 residues. The junction had 5 bases not matched to a gene; V was cut back by 6 bases and J by 1 base. Germline values: CDR1 SQVTM, CDR2 ANQGSEA. The chain's CDR3 is CSVNRQGNTEAFF. The CDR3 bases are TGCAGCGTGAACCGACAGGGGAACACTGAAGCTTTCTTT.

The rearrangement joins TRBV11-3 to TRBJ2-1; 8 bases line up with TRBD2. The germline V gene encodes CDR1 SGHNT and CDR2 YENEEA. The CDR3 is 14 amino acids. V shed 4 bases and J 9 bases; nucleotides not matched to a gene: 8. CDR3 amino acids: CASSSTRGASEQFF. CDR3 coding DNA: TGTGCCAGCAGCTCGACGCGGGGGGCTAGTGAGCAGTTCTTC. Supplemented by reference TRBV11-3 and TRBJ2-1, the full variable domain reads EAGVVQSPRYKIIEKKQPVAFWCNPISGHNTLYWYLQNLGQGPELLIRYENEEAVDDSQLPKDRFSAERLKGVDSTLKIQPAELGDSAVYLCASSSTRGASEQFFGPGTRLTVL.

This clone came up a few times. J is TRBJ2-3 and V is TRBV30; 9 bases are shared with TRBD1. The CDR3 sequence is 15 residues long. Germline V gives CDR1 GTSNPN, CDR2 SVGIG (reference sequence). The V and J ends lost 2 bases and 3 bases, in that order; junction bases with no gene match: 6. CDR3 in amino acids: CAWSLGQGHTDTQYF. The CDR3 DNA reads as TGTGCCTGGAGTCTGGGACAGGGACATACAGATACGCAGTATTTT.

The genes are TRBV28 and TRBJ2-6; D gene unclear. The germline V gene has CDR1 MDHEN and CDR2 SYDVKM. V lost 5 bases to trimming and J lost 0 bases, with 11 bases between them. CDR3 size: 16 residues. The CDR3 reads CASSLRTLSGANVLTF. CDR3 coding DNA: TGTGCCAGCAGTCTACGGACCCTCTCTGGGGCCAACGTCCTGACTTTC.

The gene calls are TRBV28 and TRBJ1-3; D remains ambiguous. CDR1 is MDHEN and CDR2 is SYDVKM in the germline V gene. The V end lost 4 bases, the J end lost 1 base, and 14 bases lay between the germline ends. CDR3 length: 16 amino acids. CDR3 residues: CASSSAPSVSGNTIYF. The CDR3 DNA sequence: TGTGCCAGCAGTTCAGCCCCTTCCGTTTCTGGAAACACCATATATTTT.

This clone was counted between two and nine times. The J gene is TRBJ2-1, the V gene TRBV10-1; D is unresolved. The germline V gene encodes CDR1 WNHNN and CDR2 SYGVQD (reference sequence). This CDR3 is 11 amino acids long. V lost 5 bases and J lost 3, with 2 bases in between. The CDR3 DNA reads as TGCGCCAGCAGTCACTACAATGAGCAGTTCTTC. This sequence encodes CASSHYNEQFF.

The chain couples TRBV28 to TRBJ2-7; tentatively, D is TRBD2 (5 bases). V gave up 2 bases and J gave up 6 bases, with 11 bases separating them. In germline, CDR1 is MDHEN, CDR2 SYDVKM. This CDR3 comprises 13 residues. CDR3 amino acids: CASSLGEKGEQYF. DNA of the CDR3: TGTGCCAGCAGTTTAGGGGAGAAGGGCGAGCAGTACTTC. Together with reference TRBV28 and TRBJ2-7, the CDR3 gives the full variable domain: DVKVTQSSRYLVKRTGEKVFLECVQDMDHENMFWYRQDPGLGLRLIYFSYDVKMKEKGDIPEGYSVSREKKERFSLILESASTNQTSMYLCASSLGEKGEQYFGPGTRLTVT.

The CDR3: CSARPAYEQYF. The CDR3 coding sequence is TGCAGTGCCCGTCCGGCCTACGAGCAGTACTTC. This rearrangement joins TRBV20-1 to TRBJ2-7; D gene ambiguous. Per germline, CDR1 DFQATT and CDR2 SNEGSKA (reference sequence). This CDR3 is built from 11 residues. V was trimmed by 6 bases and J by 2 bases, leaving 8 bases between them.

V is TRBV9 and J is TRBJ2-5; 8 bases map to TRBD2. The CDR3 runs to 16 residues. The germline gives CDR1 SGDLS, CDR2 YYNGEE. V lost 0 bases and J lost 6; bases outside the gene matches: 10. CDR3 nucleotides: TGTGCCAGCAGCGTAGACCCTCTTGCGGGGGGCCAGACCCAGTACTTC. It encodes CASSVDPLAGGQTQYF.

This clone has just one count. The rearrangement joins TRBV4-3 to TRBJ1-2; TRBD1 is a possible D gene (5 bases). CDR1 and CDR2 (germline): LGHNA, YSLEER. The CDR3 sequence is 14 residues long. Trimming took 0 bases from V and 8 from J, leaving 13 bases between them. CDR3 DNA sequence: TGCGCCAGCAGCCAAGAGTCAGGGTGGCGGGGCTACACCTTC. It codes for CASSQESGWRGYTF.

The J gene is TRBJ2-7, the V gene TRBV7-2, with 8 bases matching TRBD2. The CDR3 covers 18 residues. Germline V gene data show CDR1 as SGHTA and CDR2 as FQGNSA. The J segment lost 6 bases and the V segment lost 1 base, leaving 17 bases of the junction unmatched. The CDR3 region is CASSLVGPRDGRAGEQYF. CDR3 sequence (DNA): TGTGCCAGCAGCTTAGTAGGGCCTAGAGACGGGAGGGCCGGCGAGCAGTACTTC. Variable domain in full (rest from reference TRBV7-2 and TRBJ2-7): GAGVSQSPSNKVTEKGKDVELRCDPISGHTALYWYRQSLGQGLEFLIYFQGNSAPDKSGLPSDRFSAERTGGSVSTLTIQRTQQEDSAVYLCASSLVGPRDGRAGEQYFGPGTRLTVT.